This is a list of T cell receptor beta chains from one sample in a study of blood T cell repertoires in COVID-19. TCRdb's copy holds only in-frame clones and misses some; the assay was immunoSEQ multiplex PCR. Of 90,000 to 130,000 clones in the sample, 88% are singletons; the top ten hold roughly 2.3%. The sample taken for sequencing was peripheral blood. These TCRs come from a human donor in a cohort sampled during active COVID-19. The CDR3 runs from the conserved cysteine through the conserved F or W. The order of the fields is clone size, V gene, D gene, J gene, CDR3 protein, CDR3 DNA. A D gene is named only where the DNA matches it firmly. Rows may omit the clone size; those that give it use once, few, many or a size class.

-	TRBV7-9	-	TRBJ2-7	CASSFPGQGRVQYF	TGTGCCAGCAGCTTTCCGGGACAAGGCCGTGTGCAGTACTTC
-	TRBV6-6	TRBD1	TRBJ1-2	CASSPPEDRGFF	TGTGCCAGCAGTCCGCCGGAGGACAGGGGGTTCTTC
-	TRBV7-3	-	TRBJ2-5	CASSFHAAGAGETQYF	TGTGCCAGCAGCTTTCACGCCGCGGGGGCGGGGGAGACCCAGTACTTC
once	TRBV12-3/TRBV12-4	-	TRBJ2-1	CASSRDLRNEQFF	TGTGCCAGCAGTCGGGACTTACGCAATGAGCAGTTCTTC
-	TRBV5-6	TRBD2	TRBJ2-7	CASSYLGTSNTYEQYF	TGTGCCAGCAGTTATCTGGGGACTAGCAACACCTACGAGCAGTACTTC
once	TRBV5-6	-	TRBJ1-1	CASSRSPGRGTEAFF	TGTGCCAGCAGCCGTTCGCCGGGCCGAGGGACTGAAGCTTTCTTT
-	TRBV7-2	-	TRBJ2-3	CASRISRDTQYF	TGTGCCAGCAGGATTAGCAGAGATACGCAGTATTTT
-	TRBV19	-	TRBJ1-5	CASSMGRNQPQHF	TGTGCCAGTAGTATGGGCAGGAATCAGCCCCAGCATTTT
-	TRBV5-1	TRBD2	TRBJ2-1	CASSSGLAGGRDEQFF	TGCGCCAGCAGCTCCGGACTAGCGGGGGGGAGGGATGAGCAGTTCTTC
-	TRBV4-1	-	TRBJ1-5	CASSQEAGRDNQPQHF	TGCGCCAGCAGCCAAGAAGCGGGCAGGGACAATCAGCCCCAGCATTTT
-	TRBV7-9	TRBD2	TRBJ2-3	CASRWDPAGDTDTQYF	TGTGCCAGCAGATGGGACCCAGCGGGGGACACAGATACGCAGTATTTT
-	TRBV18	TRBD1	TRBJ1-1	CASSSTGGDTEAFF	TGTGCCAGCTCATCTACAGGGGGTGACACTGAAGCTTTCTTT
-	TRBV5-1	TRBD2	TRBJ2-3	CASSSSSGGGTDTQYF	TGCGCCAGCAGCAGTTCTAGCGGGGGGGGCACAGATACGCAGTATTTT
few	TRBV7-9	TRBD1	TRBJ1-1	CASSFTGESTEAFF	TGTGCCAGCAGCTTCACAGGGGAGAGCACTGAAGCTTTCTTT
-	TRBV2	TRBD2	TRBJ2-5	CASRTPTLFRGGAKDETQYF	TGTGCCAGCCGCACACCCACCCTCTTCCGCGGGGGGGCTAAAGATGAGACCCAGTACTTC
once	TRBV12-3/TRBV12-4	TRBD1	TRBJ2-7	CASSLNRGYEQYF	TGTGCCAGCAGTTTAAACAGGGGTTACGAGCAGTACTTC
once	TRBV5-4	-	TRBJ2-3	CASSLVSGGTDTQYF	TGTGCCAGCAGCTTGGTGTCAGGGGGCACAGATACGCAGTATTTT
-	TRBV9	TRBD2	TRBJ2-3	CASSVAHAGGTDTQYF	TGTGCCAGCAGCGTAGCTCATGCGGGAGGGACAGATACGCAGTATTTT
-	TRBV7-2	-	TRBJ2-5	CASSLGGLAQETQYF	TGTGCCAGCAGTCTGGGGGGGCTGGCTCAAGAGACCCAGTACTTC
-	TRBV7-3	TRBD2	TRBJ2-3	CASSLTSGGSPSTDTQYF	TGTGCCAGCAGCTTAACTAGCGGGGGGTCGCCTAGCACAGATACGCAGTATTTT
-	TRBV7-9	-	TRBJ1-1	CASSLGSSRIMNTEAFF	TGTGCCAGCAGCTTAGGGTCTTCCAGGATCATGAACACTGAAGCTTTCTTT
-	TRBV4-1	-	TRBJ1-4	CASSQGWAATNEKLFF	TGCGCCAGCAGCCAAGGGTGGGCTGCAACTAATGAAAAACTGTTTTTT
-	TRBV7-8	-	TRBJ2-7	CASSLDTDYYEQYF	TGTGCCAGCAGCTTAGACACTGACTACTACGAGCAGTACTTC
-	TRBV19	-	TRBJ1-4	CASSLLGASEKLFF	TGTGCCAGTAGTCTTTTAGGGGCCTCTGAAAAACTGTTTTTT
-	TRBV9	TRBD2	TRBJ2-1	CASSVEGSSGGRNEQFF	TGTGCCAGCAGCGTAGAAGGGTCTAGCGGGGGGCGGAATGAGCAGTTCTTC
-	TRBV29-1	-	TRBJ1-1	CSGDKGGTNTEAFF	TGCAGCGGGGACAAGGGCGGCACGAACACTGAAGCTTTCTTT
-	TRBV27	-	TRBJ2-1	CASSLYPSGAYNEQFF	TGTGCCAGCAGTTTATACCCCTCGGGGGCCTACAATGAGCAGTTCTTC
-	TRBV27	-	TRBJ2-7	CASSLSATRGEQYF	TGTGCCAGCAGTTTGTCAGCGACGCGGGGCGAGCAGTACTTC
-	TRBV2	TRBD1	TRBJ2-7	CASSAGTGGYEQYF	TGTGCCAGCAGTGCCGGGACAGGGGGTTACGAGCAGTACTTC
-	TRBV5-4	TRBD2	TRBJ2-3	CASSLGGRARDTQYF	TGTGCCAGCAGCTTAGGCGGGAGGGCCCGAGATACGCAGTATTTT
-	TRBV19	-	TRBJ1-6	CASRNGDSPLHF	TGTGCCAGTAGAAACGGGGATTCACCCCTCCACTTT
-	TRBV28	TRBD1	TRBJ1-1	CASSPNPRGRLNTEAFF	TGTGCCAGCAGTCCTAATCCCAGGGGGCGCCTAAACACTGAAGCTTTCTTT
-	TRBV6-6	-	TRBJ1-2	CASSYAAGSGYTF	TGTGCCAGCAGTTACGCTGCCGGTTCCGGCTACACCTTC
once	TRBV9	TRBD2	TRBJ2-1	CASSVGGLAAYNEQFF	TGTGCCAGCAGCGTAGGGGGACTAGCGGCCTACAATGAGCAGTTCTTC
-	TRBV6-5	TRBD1	TRBJ1-5	CASSLGQDNQPQHF	TGTGCCAGCAGCCTGGGACAGGACAATCAGCCCCAGCATTTT
-	TRBV19	-	TRBJ1-1	CASSLDRNLNTEAFF	TGTGCCAGTAGCCTGGACAGAAACCTGAACACTGAAGCTTTCTTT
-	TRBV7-8	-	TRBJ2-5	CASSLEIGGFQETQYF	TGTGCCAGCAGCTTAGAAATAGGAGGATTCCAAGAGACCCAGTACTTC
-	TRBV12-3/TRBV12-4	-	TRBJ2-7	CASREQGLDEQYF	TGTGCCAGCAGGGAGCAGGGACTGGACGAGCAGTACTTC
-	TRBV5-4	TRBD2	TRBJ2-7	CASSLGGLAGAYEQYF	TGTGCCAGCAGCTTGGGGGGACTAGCGGGTGCCTACGAGCAGTACTTC
-	TRBV7-9	TRBD1	TRBJ1-1	CASSPRGDRGTTEAFF	TGTGCCAGCAGCCCCCGGGGGGACAGGGGAACCACTGAAGCTTTCTTT
-	TRBV6-5	-	TRBJ1-2	CASSYQGYGYTF	TGTGCCAGCAGTTACCAGGGGTATGGCTACACCTTC
-	TRBV11-2	TRBD2	TRBJ2-5	CASSRRETSGYQETQYF	TGTGCCAGCAGCAGGCGGGAGACTAGCGGGTACCAAGAGACCCAGTACTTC